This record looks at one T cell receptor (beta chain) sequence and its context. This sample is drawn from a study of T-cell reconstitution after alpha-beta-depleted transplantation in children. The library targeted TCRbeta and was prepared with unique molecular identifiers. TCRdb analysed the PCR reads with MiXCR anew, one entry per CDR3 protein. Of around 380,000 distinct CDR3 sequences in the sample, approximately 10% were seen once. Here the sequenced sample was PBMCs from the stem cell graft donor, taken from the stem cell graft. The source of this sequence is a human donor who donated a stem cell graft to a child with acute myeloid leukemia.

CDR3 region: CASSLSMVAHEQYF. The CDR3 DNA reads TGTGCCAGCAGTTTATCGATGGTAGCCCACGAGCAGTACTTC. The V and J genes are TRBV27 and TRBJ2-7; D unresolved. The CDR3 totals 14 residues. Germline loops: CDR1 MNHEY, CDR2 SMNVEV (reference sequence). Trimming shortened V by 0 bases and J by 5 bases, and 11 bases separated the two germline ends.